The sequence of this T cell receptor beta chain was determined in a study of shared clonotypes between healthy human individuals. Trimming removed 6 bases from V and 7 bases from J; junction bases left unmatched: 7. Per the germline V gene, CDR1 is MDHEN and CDR2 is SYDVKM. The CDR3 runs to 14 residues. Overall study findings and caveats: Rarefaction showed that sequencing of sorted subsets was incomplete (despite large depth).

TCRdb's table, derived via immunoSEQ multiplex PCR, lists solely in-frame clones and lacks some. Seen here are approximately 2,000,000 clones, 85% to 95% observed once, and the top ten hold 0.37%. In this sample, this clone turned up once. The target antigen is unknown. Sequencing input: naive CD4+ T cells from PBMCs. Subset in this sample: CD45RA+ positively selected. The V gene is TRBV28, the J gene TRBJ1-5, with 9 bases identical to TRBD1. The clonotype originates from a man younger than 35 in good health. Some clones in this sample may be carry-over from other donors' samples. The CDR3 reads CASRGTGNGQPQHF. The CDR3 DNA reads TGTGCCAGCAGGGGGACAGGGAATGGGCAGCCCCAGCATTTT.